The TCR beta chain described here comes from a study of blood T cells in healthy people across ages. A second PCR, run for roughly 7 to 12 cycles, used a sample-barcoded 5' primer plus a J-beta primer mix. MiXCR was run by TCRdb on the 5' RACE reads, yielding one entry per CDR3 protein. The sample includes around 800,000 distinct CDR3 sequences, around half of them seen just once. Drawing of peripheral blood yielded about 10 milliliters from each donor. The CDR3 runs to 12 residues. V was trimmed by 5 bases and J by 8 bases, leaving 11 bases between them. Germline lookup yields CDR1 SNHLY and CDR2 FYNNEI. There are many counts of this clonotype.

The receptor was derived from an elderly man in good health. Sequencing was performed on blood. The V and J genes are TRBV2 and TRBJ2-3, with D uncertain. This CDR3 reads CASSREGSTQYF. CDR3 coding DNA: TGTGCCAGCAGTCGCGAAGGTAGTACGCAGTATTTT.